This T cell receptor beta chain was captured in a study of breast tumors, draining lymph nodes, adjacent tissues. Study-wide points: Compared with lymph nodes, tumors were less diverse; compared with nontumor tissue, more. Compared with basal-like, luminal-like tumors shared significantly more repertoire with nontumor tissue. Tumor T cell lymph node origin was a supported hypothesis, not proven. Data fit most tumor T cells coming from lymph node, expanding in tumor.

This clonotype was recorded at least ten times. What it recognizes is unknown. Samples came from axillary lymph nodes draining the breast cancer. TCRdb ran MiXCR on the multiplex PCR reads and lists one entry per CDR3 protein. The sample has approximately 180,000 distinct CDR3 sequences; 33% are singletons. V shed 6 bases and J shed 10 bases, with 19 bases lying between them. In germline, CDR1 is DFQATT, CDR2 SNEGSKA (reference sequence). CDR3 length equals 13 residues. Sample: axillary lymph node tissue. The J gene is TRBJ2-1, the V gene TRBV20-1, with D hard to call. The receptor was isolated from a female donor with breast cancer. Some clones in this sample may be carry-over from other donors' samples. The CDR3 loop is CSAPPGHRREQFF. The CDR3 DNA follows: TGCAGTGCCCCACCGGGCCACCGCCGGGAGCAGTTCTTC.